This T cell receptor (beta chain) was captured by sequencing in a study of cytomegalovirus exposure and HLA in healthy donors. Germline values: CDR1 MGHRA, CDR2 YSYEKL. CDR3 length: 15 amino acids. V was trimmed by 0 bases and J by 1 base, leaving 9 bases between them. Whole-study results and caveats: A later analysis linked a missense DCLRE1C variant to TCR beta V- and J-gene trimming.

Concerning this clone itself: Its target is unknown.

Primers: 60 Vbeta forward and 13 Jbeta reverse. Clones were sequenced by immunoSEQ multiplex PCR, and TCRdb holds only the in-frame ones, with some missing. The data contain about 140,000 clones, around 75% of them singletons. The sample was PBMCs. This TCR was sampled from a man in his sixties in good health and CMV-seronegative. The gene calls are TRBV4-1 and TRBJ2-5; D ambiguous. The CDR3 coding sequence is TGCGCCAGCAGCCAAGATCCAGACTCCCAAGAGACCCAGTACTTC. It is translated as CASSQDPDSQETQYF.